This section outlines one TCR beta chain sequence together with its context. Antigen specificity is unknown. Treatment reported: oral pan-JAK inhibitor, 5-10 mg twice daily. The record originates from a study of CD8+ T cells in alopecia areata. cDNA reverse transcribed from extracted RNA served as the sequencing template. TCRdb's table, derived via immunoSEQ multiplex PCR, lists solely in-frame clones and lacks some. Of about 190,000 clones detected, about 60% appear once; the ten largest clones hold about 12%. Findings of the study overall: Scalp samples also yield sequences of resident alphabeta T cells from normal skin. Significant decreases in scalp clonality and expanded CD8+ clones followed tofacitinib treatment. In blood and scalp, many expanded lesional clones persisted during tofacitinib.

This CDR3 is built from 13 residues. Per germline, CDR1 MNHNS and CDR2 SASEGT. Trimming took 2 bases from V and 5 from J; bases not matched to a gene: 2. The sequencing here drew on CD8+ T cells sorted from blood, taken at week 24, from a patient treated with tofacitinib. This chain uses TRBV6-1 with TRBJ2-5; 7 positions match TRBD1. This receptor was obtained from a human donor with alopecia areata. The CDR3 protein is CASSEWDSETQYF. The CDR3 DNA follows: TGTGCCAGCAGTGAATGGGACAGCGAGACCCAGTACTTC.